This T cell receptor beta chain was sequenced during a study of response to subunit inactivated influenza vaccine. Whole-study findings and limits: It was the authors' suggestion that each seasonal influenza vaccination recruits few new T cells.

Germline loops: CDR1 SEHNR, CDR2 FQNEAQ (reference sequence). The V end was cut by 5 bases, the J end by 0 bases, with 14 bases between. The CDR3 runs 15 residues. The sample holds a few counts of this clonotype. What it binds is not known. Each CDR3 protein is one row after TCRdb ran MiXCR on the RT-PCR reads. The table shows 710,000 or so distinct CDR3 sequences, with about 15% occurring only once. Material: PBMCs from blood, obtained less than 13 days after vaccination. The receptor's source is a man aged 45-65 years who received an inactivated influenza vaccine. V usage is TRBV7-9 and J usage is TRBJ2-7, with a tentative D call TRBD1 (5 bases). For the CDR3, the DNA is TGTGCCAGCAGCCCTAGGTGGCAGGGCTCCTACGAGCAGTACTTC. Amino acids: CASSPRWQGSYEQYF.